The present T cell receptor beta chain was sequenced within a study of identical twins. The V end was cut by 6 bases, the J end by 6 bases, with 18 bases between. The length of the CDR3 is 15 residues. Germline V CDR1 and CDR2: MNHNS, SASEGT. This clonotype occurred many times. Using its own MiXCR run on the 5' RACE reads, TCRdb lists one record per CDR3 protein. The top ten hold under 2% of the sample, which has some 900,000 distinct CDR3 sequences, 9% to 15% seen once. These sequences were also reported in another study, on yellow fever vaccine responses in identical twins.

The chain has TRBV6-1 and TRBJ2-1, with D possibly being TRBD1 or TRBD2 (5 bases each). The sequenced sample was PBMCs. This TCR was recovered from a woman younger than 30 in good health. The CDR3 nucleotides read TGTGCCAGCAGGAAACCGGGACGAGGAATCAATGAGCAGTTCTTC. Its translation is CASRKPGRGINEQFF.